This T cell receptor beta chain was identified in a study of T cell changes during pregnancy in multiple sclerosis (dated by TCRdb to the late 2010s). Context from the whole study: In women with multiple sclerosis, the researchers looked at how the T cell repertoire shifted as pregnancy progressed.

The library was obtained by the immunoSEQ multiplex PCR assay. Drawn from immuneACCESS, this table holds only the in-frame rearrangements with V and J called that TCRdb kept. Clones are partly lost; checked studies trace under half to an unresolved V gene and leave the rest unexplained. This sample gives 15,000 to 25,000 clones in total; roughly 85% of them show up just once. Clones ranked in the top ten supply roughly 5.6% of the sample. CDR1 and CDR2, looked up from the germline V gene, are MGHRA and YSYEKL. The CDR3 spans 14 residues, from the cysteine through the phenylalanine. The sequence is cut down to CDR3 DNA, 42 bases in frame from base 1. After removal of 4 bases from V and 1 base from J, the junction retains 3 bases not matched to a gene. A word on this clone: What this receptor recognizes is not known. No clone much larger than this one lies a single base away; base qualities are absent.

The origin of this receptor is a female donor in good health, enrolled as a control in a pregnancy study. This specimen was CD8+ T cells from peripheral blood mononuclear cells, taken in the third trimester of pregnancy. Recombination linked TRBV4-1 to TRBJ2-7; TRBD1 fits 8 bases in the junction. The CDR3 reads CASSPGDRSYEQYF. The nucleotides are TGCGCCAGCAGCCCCGGGGACAGGTCCTACGAGCAGTACTTC.